These 19 T cell receptor beta chains share one sample of origin, sequenced in a study of control samples from healthy donors and cancer patients. TCRdb keeps only in-frame clones here, not all; method: immunoSEQ multiplex PCR. The data contain around 120,000 clones, approximately 90% of them singletons. The material sequenced was blood. All receptors come from a woman under 30 in good health.

This clone was seen just once. The chain couples TRBV14 to TRBJ1-1; perhaps TRBD1 as D (5 bases). The CDR3 loop spans 18 amino acids. Germline CDR1 reads SGHDN; CDR2 reads FVKESK. The germline V and J ends were trimmed by 1 base and 1 base, with 19 bases remaining between them. The DNA of the CDR3 is TGTGCCAGCAGCCAAGGACCCACAGGCGTCTTATGGAACACTGAAGCTTTCTTT. This codes for CASSQGPTGVLWNTEAFF.

This chain links TRBV29-1 with TRBJ2-5; the D gene is possibly TRBD2 (6 bases). The germline V gene has CDR1 SQVTM and CDR2 ANQGSEA. With 4 bases removed from V and 5 bases from J, the gap between germline ends came to 23 bases. This CDR3 comprises 16 residues. The CDR3 bases are TGCAGCGTTGGTGGTCAGTCCTGGGGGGTCCGGGAGACCCAGTACTTC. Residues: CSVGGQSWGVRETQYF.

The rearrangement uses TRBV7-2 and TRBJ1-4, with D hard to call. V was trimmed by 2 bases and J by 8 bases, leaving 15 bases between them. In germline, CDR1 is SGHTA, CDR2 FQGNSA. The CDR3 sequence is 15 residues long. The CDR3 loop reads CASSLFYGVGEKLFF. Here the CDR3 DNA reads TGTGCCAGCAGCTTATTTTACGGGGTTGGAGAAAAACTGTTTTTT.

The J gene is TRBJ2-5, the V gene TRBV5-5; 8 nucleotides align to TRBD2. Unmatched junction bases numbered 14, after V lost 2 bases and J lost 5 bases. In germline, CDR1 is SGHKS, CDR2 YYEKEE (reference sequence). This CDR3 spans 17 amino acids. CDR3 nucleotide sequence: TGTGCCAGCAGCTTTGGGCGATTGAGCGGGAGCTGGGAGACCCAGTACTTC. This sequence encodes CASSFGRLSGSWETQYF. Full variable domain (remainder filled in from reference TRBV5-5 and TRBJ2-5): DAGVTQSPTHLIKTRGQQVTLRCSPISGHKSVSWYQQVLGQGPQFIFQYYEKEERGRGNFPDRFSARQFPNYSSELNVNALLLGDSALYLCASSFGRLSGSWETQYFGPGTRLLVL.

The rearrangement links TRBV18 to TRBJ1-2, with 7 bases matching TRBD1. CDR1 is KGHSH and CDR2 is LQKENI in the germline V gene. J gave up 4 bases and V 4 bases, and 6 bases lay outside the gene matches. The CDR3 contains 14 residues. The CDR3 DNA follows: TGTGCCAGCTCACAACAGGGGTTCGGCTATGGCTACACCTTC. It is translated as CASSQQGFGYGYTF.

The chain couples TRBV25-1 to TRBJ2-3, with 13 bases lining up with TRBD2. Germline CDR1 is MGHDK and CDR2 is SYGVNS. Trimming removed 4 bases from V and 5 bases from J; junction bases left unmatched: 12. The length of the CDR3 is 18 residues. The CDR3 bases are TGTGCCAGCAGTGTCTTACCGGGACTAGCGGGGAGTAGAGATACGCAGTATTTT. Its translation: CASSVLPGLAGSRDTQYF.

V usage is TRBV5-6 and J usage is TRBJ2-3; no firm D call. Germline loops: CDR1 SGHDT, CDR2 YYEEEE. Between the trimmed V and J ends, which lost 0 bases and 0 bases, there was a span of 11 bases. The CDR3 extends over 16 amino acids. CDR3 loop: CASSLGWQASTDTQYF. CDR3 in DNA: TGTGCCAGCAGCTTGGGGTGGCAGGCGAGCACAGATACGCAGTATTTT.

The rearrangement links TRBV28 to TRBJ1-1; possibly TRBD1 for D (6 bases). CDR3 size: 15 residues. V was clipped by 5 bases and J by 9 bases, with 22 bases between them. The germline CDR1 and CDR2 sequences are MDHEN and SYDVKM. As DNA, the CDR3 is TGTGCCAGCAGTCCTGTCAAGTCGGACAGCCGAAAAGCTTTCTTT. Protein product: CASSPVKSDSRKAFF. Combining the CDR3 with reference TRBV28 and TRBJ1-1 gives the whole variable domain DVKVTQSSRYLVKRTGEKVFLECVQDMDHENMFWYRQDPGLGLRLIYFSYDVKMKEKGDIPEGYSVSREKKERFSLILESASTNQTSMYLCASSPVKSDSRKAFFGQGTRLTVV.

The chain has TRBV5-5 and TRBJ2-3; no reliable D call. The CDR3 has 12 amino acids. Trimming cost V 4 bases and J 11 bases, with 14 bases left between them. The V gene's germline CDR1 is SGHKS and CDR2 YYEKEE (reference sequence). The CDR3 region is CASSPFVGRQYF. In DNA, the CDR3 is TGTGCCAGCAGCCCCTTTGTGGGAAGGCAGTATTTT. Full variable domain (missing parts from reference TRBV5-5 and TRBJ2-3): DAGVTQSPTHLIKTRGQQVTLRCSPISGHKSVSWYQQVLGQGPQFIFQYYEKEERGRGNFPDRFSARQFPNYSSELNVNALLLGDSALYLCASSPFVGRQYFGPGTRLTVL.

The rearrangement links TRBV30 to TRBJ1-2; D is undetermined. Germline CDR1 and CDR2: GTSNPN and SVGIG (reference sequence). The V end lost 0 bases, the J end lost 2 bases, and 13 bases lay between the germline ends. This CDR3 is 15 amino acids long. This CDR3 is CAWSVQFFGNYGYTF. DNA of the CDR3: TGTGCCTGGAGTGTACAGTTTTTCGGAAACTATGGCTACACCTTC.

The J gene is TRBJ2-7, the V gene TRBV7-2, with 10 bases fitting TRBD2. The V gene's germline CDR1 is SGHTA and CDR2 FQGNSA. Trimming removed 2 bases from V and 1 base from J; junction bases left unmatched: 2. The CDR3 length is 15 residues. CDR3 amino acids: CASSLSGGASYEQYF. CDR3 nucleotides: TGTGCCAGCAGCTTAAGCGGGGGGGCGTCCTACGAGCAGTACTTC.

The chain links TRBV12-3 or TRBV12-4 to TRBJ1-4; TRBD1 matches at 8 bases. This CDR3 region has 13 residues. V lost 5 bases, J lost 13 bases, and 9 bases stayed unmatched. CDR3 nucleotide sequence: TGTGCCAGCAGTCCCATTAGGGACAGGCGACTGTTTTTT. Translating gives CASSPIRDRRLFF.

This chain links TRBV2 with TRBJ1-2; D unclear. This CDR3 is 13 amino acids long. The V end was cut by 4 bases, the J end by 2 bases, with 8 bases between. From germline, CDR1 is SNHLY and CDR2 FYNNEI. The CDR3 nucleotides read TGTGCCAGCAGTGCCCTGGGGAACTATGGCTACACCTTC. Residues: CASSALGNYGYTF. Using reference TRBV2 and TRBJ1-2 for the parts outside the CDR3, the full variable domain is EPEVTQTPSHQVTQMGQEVILRCVPISNHLYFYWYRQILGQKVEFLVSFYNNEISEKSEIFDDQFSVERPDGSNFTLKIRSTKLEDSAMYFCASSALGNYGYTFGSGTRLTVV.

V usage is TRBV19 and J usage is TRBJ2-3; 11 bases line up with TRBD1. The V segment lost 3 bases and the J segment 4 bases; nucleotides outside the gene matches: 12. The CDR3 length is 18 residues. The germline CDR1 and CDR2 sequences are LNHDA and SQIVND (reference sequence). The CDR3 sequence is CASSISSTAGQGADTQYF. The CDR3 DNA sequence: TGTGCCAGTAGTATCTCCTCGACCGCGGGACAGGGGGCAGATACGCAGTATTTT.

V gene TRBV4-1 combines with J gene TRBJ2-1; D is perhaps TRBD2 (6 bases). V shed 0 bases and J shed 7 bases, with 19 bases lying between them. The germline CDR1 and CDR2 sequences are MGHRA and YSYEKL. The CDR3 runs 17 residues. The CDR3, as DNA: TGCGCCAGCAGCCAAGAGGAGATTGGTAGCGGAGGGAATGAGCAGTTCTTC. This sequence encodes CASSQEEIGSGGNEQFF.

J is TRBJ1-5 and V is TRBV30, with D perhaps matching TRBD1 (5 bases). Germline CDR1 GTSNPN, CDR2 SVGIG (reference sequence). CDR3 length: 13 amino acids. Deletions cut 2 bases from V and 2 bases from J, with 7 bases between. CDR3 bases: TGTGCCTGGAGTCTGGGGGGCAATCAGCCCCAGCATTTT. It is translated as CAWSLGGNQPQHF.

This chain uses TRBV6-2 or TRBV6-3 with TRBJ2-7; 10 bases are shared with TRBD1. CDR3 size: 17 residues. V lost 3 bases to trimming and J lost 3 bases; unmatched junction nucleotides: 11. Germline CDR1 MNHEY, CDR2 SVGEGT. CDR3 sequence: CASSYKVGQGTLYEQYF. The CDR3 coding sequence is TGTGCCAGCAGTTATAAAGTGGGACAGGGGACCCTCTACGAGCAGTACTTC.

The CDR3 DNA follows: TGTGCCACCAGTGACCGAGCGGGAGGAGGTGGGGCCTACAATGAGCAGTTCTTC. It translates to CATSDRAGGGGAYNEQFF. The rearrangement uses TRBV24-1 and TRBJ2-1; 9 bases fit TRBD2. V trimming: 4 bases; J trimming: 2 bases; junction bases outside the gene matches: 11. The V gene's germline CDR1 is KGHDR and CDR2 SFDVKD. This CDR3 region has 18 residues.

The V gene is TRBV10-3, the J gene TRBJ1-6; D may be TRBD1 (5 bases). Germline loops: CDR1 ENHRY, CDR2 SYGVKD. V lost 8 bases and J lost 4, with 9 bases in between. The CDR3 loop spans 13 amino acids. For the CDR3, the DNA is TGTGCCATCGGGGGGGGTTATAATTCACCCCTCCACTTT. It codes for CAIGGGYNSPLHF.